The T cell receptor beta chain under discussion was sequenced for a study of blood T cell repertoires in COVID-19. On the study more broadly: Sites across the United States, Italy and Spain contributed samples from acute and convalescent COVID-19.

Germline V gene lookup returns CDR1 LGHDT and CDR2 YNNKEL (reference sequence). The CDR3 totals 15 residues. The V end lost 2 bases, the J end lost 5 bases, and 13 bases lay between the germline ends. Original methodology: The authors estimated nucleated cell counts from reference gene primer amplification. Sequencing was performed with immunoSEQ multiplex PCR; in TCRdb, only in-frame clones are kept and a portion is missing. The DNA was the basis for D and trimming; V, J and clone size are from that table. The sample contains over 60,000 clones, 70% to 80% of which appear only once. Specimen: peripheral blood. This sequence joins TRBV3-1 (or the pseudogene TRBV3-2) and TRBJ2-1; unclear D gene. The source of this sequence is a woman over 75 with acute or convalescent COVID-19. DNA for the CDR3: TGTGCCAGCAGCCAATCCCTGGGCACCCACAATGAGCAGTTCTTC. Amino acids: CASSQSLGTHNEQFF.